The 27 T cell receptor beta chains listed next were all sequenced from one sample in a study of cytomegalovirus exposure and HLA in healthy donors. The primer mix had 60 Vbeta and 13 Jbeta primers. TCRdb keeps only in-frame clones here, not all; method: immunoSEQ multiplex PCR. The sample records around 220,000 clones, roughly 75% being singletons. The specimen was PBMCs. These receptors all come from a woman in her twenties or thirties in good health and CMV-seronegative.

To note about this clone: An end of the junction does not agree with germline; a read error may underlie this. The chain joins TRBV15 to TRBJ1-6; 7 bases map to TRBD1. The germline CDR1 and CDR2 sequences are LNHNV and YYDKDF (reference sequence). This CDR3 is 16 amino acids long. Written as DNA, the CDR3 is TGTGCCACCAGCCCAAGGGACAGCTCCTATAATTCTCCCCTCCTCTTT. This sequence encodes CATSPRDSSYNSPLLF. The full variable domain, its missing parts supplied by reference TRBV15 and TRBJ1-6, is DAMVIQNPRYQVTQFGKPVTLSCSQTLNHNVMYWYQQKSSQAPKLLFHYYDKDFNNEADTPDNFQSRRPNTSFCFLDIRSPGLGDTAMYLCATSPRDSSYNSPLLFGNGTRLTVT.

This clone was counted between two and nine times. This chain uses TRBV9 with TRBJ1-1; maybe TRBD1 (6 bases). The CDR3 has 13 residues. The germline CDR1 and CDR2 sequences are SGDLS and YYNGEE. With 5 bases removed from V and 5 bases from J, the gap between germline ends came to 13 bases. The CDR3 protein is CASSPQGGTEAFF. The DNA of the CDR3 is TGTGCCAGCAGTCCACAGGGTGGTACTGAAGCTTTCTTT.

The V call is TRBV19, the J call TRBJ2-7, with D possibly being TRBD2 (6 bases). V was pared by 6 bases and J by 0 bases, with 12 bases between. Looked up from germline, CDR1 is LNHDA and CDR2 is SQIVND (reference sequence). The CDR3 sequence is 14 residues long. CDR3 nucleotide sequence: TGTGCCAGTAGCGAGGCGGGGAACTCCTACGAGCAGTACTTC. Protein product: CASSEAGNSYEQYF.

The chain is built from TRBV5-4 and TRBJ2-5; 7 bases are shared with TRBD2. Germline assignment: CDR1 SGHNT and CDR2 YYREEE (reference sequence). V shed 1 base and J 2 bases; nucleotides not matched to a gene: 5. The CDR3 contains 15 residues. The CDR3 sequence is CASSLRRENQETQYF. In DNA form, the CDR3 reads TGTGCCAGCAGCTTGCGGCGGGAGAATCAAGAGACCCAGTACTTC.

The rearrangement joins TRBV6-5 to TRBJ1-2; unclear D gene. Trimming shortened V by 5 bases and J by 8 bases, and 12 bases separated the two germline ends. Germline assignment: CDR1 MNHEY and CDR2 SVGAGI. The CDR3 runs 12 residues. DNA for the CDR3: TGTGCCAGCAGTACGATCGGTTCAGGCTACACCTTC. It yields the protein CASSTIGSGYTF.

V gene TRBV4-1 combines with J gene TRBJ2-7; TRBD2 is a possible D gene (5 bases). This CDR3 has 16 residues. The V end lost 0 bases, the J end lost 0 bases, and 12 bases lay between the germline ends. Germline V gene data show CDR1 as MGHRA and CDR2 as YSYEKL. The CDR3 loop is CASSQEASSYSYEQYF. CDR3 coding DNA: TGCGCCAGCAGCCAAGAAGCTAGCAGCTACTCCTACGAGCAGTACTTC.

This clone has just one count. DNA of the CDR3: TGTGCCAGCAGTGTATTAGAGAACACTGAAGCTTTCTTT. The encoded protein is CASSVLENTEAFF. The rearrangement uses TRBV6-5 and TRBJ1-1; D gene ambiguous. V shed 5 bases and J shed 1 base, with 8 bases lying between them. Germline V gives CDR1 MNHEY, CDR2 SVGAGI. The CDR3 is 13 amino acids.

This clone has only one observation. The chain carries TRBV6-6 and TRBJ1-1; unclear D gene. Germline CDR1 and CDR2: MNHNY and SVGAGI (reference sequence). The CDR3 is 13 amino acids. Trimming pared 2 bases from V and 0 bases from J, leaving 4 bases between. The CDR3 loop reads CASSYVMNTEAFF. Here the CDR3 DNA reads TGTGCCAGCAGTTACGTTATGAACACTGAAGCTTTCTTT.

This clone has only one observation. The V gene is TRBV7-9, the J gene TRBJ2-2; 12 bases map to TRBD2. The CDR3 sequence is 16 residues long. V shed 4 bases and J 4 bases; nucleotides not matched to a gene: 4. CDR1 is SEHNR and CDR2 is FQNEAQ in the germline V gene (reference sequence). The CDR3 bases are TGTGCCAGCAGCTGGCCGGGACTAGCGGGCACCGGGGAGCTGTTTTTT. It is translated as CASSWPGLAGTGELFF. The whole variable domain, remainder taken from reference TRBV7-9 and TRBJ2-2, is DTGVSQNPRHKITKRGQNVTFRCDPISEHNRLYWYRQTLGQGPEFLTYFQNEAQLEKSRLLSDRFSAERPKGSFSTLEIQRTEQGDSAMYLCASSWPGLAGTGELFFGEGSRLTVL.

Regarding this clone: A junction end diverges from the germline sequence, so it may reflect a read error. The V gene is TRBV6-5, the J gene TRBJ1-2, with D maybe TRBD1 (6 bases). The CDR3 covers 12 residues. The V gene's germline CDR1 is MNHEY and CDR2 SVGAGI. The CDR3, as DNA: TGTGCCAGCAGTTCCACCCTGGGGGCCCAAGACTTC. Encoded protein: CASSSTLGAQDF.

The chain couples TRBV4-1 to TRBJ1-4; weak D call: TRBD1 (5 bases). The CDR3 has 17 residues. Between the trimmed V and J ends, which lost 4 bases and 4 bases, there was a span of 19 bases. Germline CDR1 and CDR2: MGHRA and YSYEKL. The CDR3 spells CASSPYSLGGNNEKLFF. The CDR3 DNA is TGCGCCAGCAGCCCTTACTCCCTCGGGGGAAATAATGAAAAACTGTTTTTT.

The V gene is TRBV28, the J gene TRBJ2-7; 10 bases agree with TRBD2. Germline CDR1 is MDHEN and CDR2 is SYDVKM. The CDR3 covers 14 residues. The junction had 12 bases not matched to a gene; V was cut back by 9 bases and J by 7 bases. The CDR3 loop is CASYGTSGTIEQYF. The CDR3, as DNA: TGTGCCAGTTATGGCACTAGCGGGACGATAGAGCAGTACTTC.

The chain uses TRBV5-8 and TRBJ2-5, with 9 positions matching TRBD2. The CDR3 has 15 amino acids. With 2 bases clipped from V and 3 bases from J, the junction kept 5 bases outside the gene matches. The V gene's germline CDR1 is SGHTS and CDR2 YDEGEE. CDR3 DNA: TGTGCCAGCAGCTTTGGAGTAGCGGGAGAAGAGACCCAGTACTTC. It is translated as CASSFGVAGEETQYF.

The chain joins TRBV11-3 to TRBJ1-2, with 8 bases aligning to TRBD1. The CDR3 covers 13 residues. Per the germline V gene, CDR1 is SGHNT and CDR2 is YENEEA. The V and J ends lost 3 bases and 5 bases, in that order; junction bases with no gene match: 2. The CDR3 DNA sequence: TGTGCCAGCAGCTTGGACAGGGATTATGGCTACACCTTC. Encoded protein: CASSLDRDYGYTF.

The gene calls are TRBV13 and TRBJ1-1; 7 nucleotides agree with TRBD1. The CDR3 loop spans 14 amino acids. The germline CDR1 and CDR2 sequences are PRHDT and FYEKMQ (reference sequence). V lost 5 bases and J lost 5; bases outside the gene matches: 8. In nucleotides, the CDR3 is TGTGCCAGCAGCAGCTTCAGGGGGGATACTGAAGCTTTCTTT. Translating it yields CASSSFRGDTEAFF.

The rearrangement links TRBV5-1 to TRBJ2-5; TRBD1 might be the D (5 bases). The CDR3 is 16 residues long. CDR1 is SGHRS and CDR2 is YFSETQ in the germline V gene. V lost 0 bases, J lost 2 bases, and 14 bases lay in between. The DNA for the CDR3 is TGCGCCAGCAGCTTGGCGACAGTCAGAATACAAGAGACCCAGTACTTC. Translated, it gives CASSLATVRIQETQYF.

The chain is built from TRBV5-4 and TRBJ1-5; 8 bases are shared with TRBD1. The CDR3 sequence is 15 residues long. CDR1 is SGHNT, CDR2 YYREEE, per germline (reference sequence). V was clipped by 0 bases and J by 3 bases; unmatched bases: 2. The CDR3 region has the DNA TGTGCCAGCAGCTTGGACAGGGGGATCAATCAGCCCCAGCATTTT. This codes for CASSLDRGINQPQHF.

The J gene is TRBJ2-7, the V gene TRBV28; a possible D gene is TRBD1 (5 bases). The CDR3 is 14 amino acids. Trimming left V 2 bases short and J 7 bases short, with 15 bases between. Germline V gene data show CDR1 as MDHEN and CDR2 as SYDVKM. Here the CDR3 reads CASSLGQGYGEQYF. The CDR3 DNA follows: TGTGCCAGCAGTTTAGGTCAGGGTTACGGGGAGCAGTACTTC.

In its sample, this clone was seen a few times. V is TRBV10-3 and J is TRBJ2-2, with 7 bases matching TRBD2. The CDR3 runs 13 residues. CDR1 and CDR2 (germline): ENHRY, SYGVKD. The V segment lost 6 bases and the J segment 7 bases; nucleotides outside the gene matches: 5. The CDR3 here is CAIRRELVGELFF. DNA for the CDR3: TGTGCCATCAGGCGGGAGTTGGTCGGGGAGCTGTTTTTT.

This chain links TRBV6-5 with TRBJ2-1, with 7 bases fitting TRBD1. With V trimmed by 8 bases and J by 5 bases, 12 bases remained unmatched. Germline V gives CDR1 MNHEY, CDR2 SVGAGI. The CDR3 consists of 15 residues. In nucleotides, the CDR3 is TGTGCCAGCTCTCGTACGGGACAGATTAACAATGAGCAGTTCTTC. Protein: CASSRTGQINNEQFF.

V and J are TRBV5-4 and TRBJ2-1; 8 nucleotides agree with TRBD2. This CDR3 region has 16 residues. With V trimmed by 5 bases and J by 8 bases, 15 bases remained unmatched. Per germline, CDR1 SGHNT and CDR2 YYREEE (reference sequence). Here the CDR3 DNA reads TGTGCCAGCAGTTTGCAAGAGGGACTAGGACCCCATGAGCAGTTCTTC. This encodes CASSLQEGLGPHEQFF.

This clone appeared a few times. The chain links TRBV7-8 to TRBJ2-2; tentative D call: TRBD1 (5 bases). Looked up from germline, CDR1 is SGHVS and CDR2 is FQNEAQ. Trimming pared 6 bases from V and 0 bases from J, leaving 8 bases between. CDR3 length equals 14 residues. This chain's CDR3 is CASRWTTNTGELFF. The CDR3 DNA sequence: TGTGCCAGCAGGTGGACAACGAACACCGGGGAGCTGTTTTTT.

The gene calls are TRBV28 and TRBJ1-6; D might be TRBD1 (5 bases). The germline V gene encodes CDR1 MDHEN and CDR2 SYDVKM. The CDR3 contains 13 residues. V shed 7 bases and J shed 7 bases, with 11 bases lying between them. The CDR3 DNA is TGTGCCAGCAAGACACCAGGGAATTCACCCCTCCACTTT. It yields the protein CASKTPGNSPLHF.

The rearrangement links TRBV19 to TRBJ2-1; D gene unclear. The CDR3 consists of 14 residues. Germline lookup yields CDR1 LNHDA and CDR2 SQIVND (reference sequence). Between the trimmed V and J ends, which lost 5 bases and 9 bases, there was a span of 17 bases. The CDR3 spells CASSGVTVVGEQFF. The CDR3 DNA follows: TGTGCCAGTAGTGGAGTAACGGTGGTTGGTGAGCAGTTCTTC.

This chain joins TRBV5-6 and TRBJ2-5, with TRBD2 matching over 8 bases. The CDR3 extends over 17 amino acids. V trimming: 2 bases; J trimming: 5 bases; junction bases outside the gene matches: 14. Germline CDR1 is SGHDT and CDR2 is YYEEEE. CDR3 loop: CASSFPPGLGTFETQYF. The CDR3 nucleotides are TGTGCCAGCAGCTTCCCCCCGGGACTAGGGACGTTTGAGACCCAGTACTTC.

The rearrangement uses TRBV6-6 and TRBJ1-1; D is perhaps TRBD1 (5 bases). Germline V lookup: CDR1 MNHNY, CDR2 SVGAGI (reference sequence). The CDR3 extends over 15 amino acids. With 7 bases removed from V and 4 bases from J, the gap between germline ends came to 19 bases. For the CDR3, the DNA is TGTGCCAGCACGATGGGGCGATGGGCGAGCACTGAAGCTTTCTTT. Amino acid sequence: CASTMGRWASTEAFF.

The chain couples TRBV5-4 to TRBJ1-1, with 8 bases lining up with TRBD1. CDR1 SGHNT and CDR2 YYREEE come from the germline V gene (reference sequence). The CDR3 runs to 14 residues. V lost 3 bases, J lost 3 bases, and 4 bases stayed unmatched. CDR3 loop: CASSSTGVDTEAFF. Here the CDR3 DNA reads TGTGCCAGCAGCTCGACAGGGGTCGACACTGAAGCTTTCTTT.